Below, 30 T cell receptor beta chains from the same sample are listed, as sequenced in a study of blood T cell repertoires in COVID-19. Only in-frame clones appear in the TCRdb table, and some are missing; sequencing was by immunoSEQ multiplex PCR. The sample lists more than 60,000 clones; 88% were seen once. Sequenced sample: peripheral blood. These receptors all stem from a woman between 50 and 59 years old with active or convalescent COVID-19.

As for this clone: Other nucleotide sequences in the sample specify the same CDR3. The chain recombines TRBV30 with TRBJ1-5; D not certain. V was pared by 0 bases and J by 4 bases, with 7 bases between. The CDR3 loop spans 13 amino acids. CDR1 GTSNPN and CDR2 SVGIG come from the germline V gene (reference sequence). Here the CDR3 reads CAWSVRGNQPQHF. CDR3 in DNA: TGTGCCTGGAGTGTGCGGGGAAATCAGCCCCAGCATTTT.

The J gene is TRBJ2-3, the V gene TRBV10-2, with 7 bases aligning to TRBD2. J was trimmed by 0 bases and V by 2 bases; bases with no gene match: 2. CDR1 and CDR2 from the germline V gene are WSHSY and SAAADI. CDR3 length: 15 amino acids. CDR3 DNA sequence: TGCGCCAGCAGTGAGACTAGCGAAAGCACAGATACGCAGTATTTT. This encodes CASSETSESTDTQYF.

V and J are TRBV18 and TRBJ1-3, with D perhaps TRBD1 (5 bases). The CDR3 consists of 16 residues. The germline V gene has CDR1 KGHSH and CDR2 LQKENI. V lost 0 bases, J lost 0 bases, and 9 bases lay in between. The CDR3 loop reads CASSPPPGLSGNTIYF. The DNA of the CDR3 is TGTGCCAGCTCACCACCCCCGGGACTCTCTGGAAACACCATATATTTT.

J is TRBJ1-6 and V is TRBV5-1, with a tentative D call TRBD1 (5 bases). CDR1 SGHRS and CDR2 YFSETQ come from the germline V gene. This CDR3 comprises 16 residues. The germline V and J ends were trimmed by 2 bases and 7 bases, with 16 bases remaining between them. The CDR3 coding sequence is TGCGCCAGCAGCTTCGGCCAGGGTACTTCGAATTCACCCCTCCACTTT. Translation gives CASSFGQGTSNSPLHF.

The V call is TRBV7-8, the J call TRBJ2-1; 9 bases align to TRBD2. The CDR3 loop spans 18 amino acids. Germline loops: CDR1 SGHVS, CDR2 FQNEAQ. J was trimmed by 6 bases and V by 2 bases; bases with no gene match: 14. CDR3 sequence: CASSLPRRIAGVRNEQFF. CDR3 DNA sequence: TGTGCCAGCAGCTTACCCCGACGGATAGCGGGAGTCCGCAATGAGCAGTTCTTC.

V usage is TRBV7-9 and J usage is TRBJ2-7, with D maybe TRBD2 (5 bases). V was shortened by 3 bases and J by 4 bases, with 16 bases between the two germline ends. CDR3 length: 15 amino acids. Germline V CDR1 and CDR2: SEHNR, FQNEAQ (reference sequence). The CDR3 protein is CASSFGAETLYEQYF. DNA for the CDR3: TGTGCCAGCAGCTTCGGAGCGGAGACCCTATACGAGCAGTACTTC.

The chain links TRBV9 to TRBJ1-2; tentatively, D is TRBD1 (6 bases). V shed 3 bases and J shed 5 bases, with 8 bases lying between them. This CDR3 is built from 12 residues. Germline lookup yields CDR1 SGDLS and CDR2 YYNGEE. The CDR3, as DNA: TGTGCCAGCAGCGCGGACAGATATGGCTACACCTTC. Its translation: CASSADRYGYTF.

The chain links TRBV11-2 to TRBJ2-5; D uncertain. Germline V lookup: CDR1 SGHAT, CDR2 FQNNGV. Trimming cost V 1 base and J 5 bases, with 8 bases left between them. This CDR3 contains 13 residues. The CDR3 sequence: CASSLVLSETQYF. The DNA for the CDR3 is TGTGCCAGCAGCTTAGTATTATCGGAGACCCAGTACTTC.

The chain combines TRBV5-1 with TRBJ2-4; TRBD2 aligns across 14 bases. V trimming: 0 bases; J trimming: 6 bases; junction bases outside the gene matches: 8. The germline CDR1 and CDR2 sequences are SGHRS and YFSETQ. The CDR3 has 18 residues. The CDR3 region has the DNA TGCGCCAGCAGCTTGGTCCCCGGAGGGACTAGCGGGAGAAACATTCAGTACTTC. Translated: CASSLVPGGTSGRNIQYF.

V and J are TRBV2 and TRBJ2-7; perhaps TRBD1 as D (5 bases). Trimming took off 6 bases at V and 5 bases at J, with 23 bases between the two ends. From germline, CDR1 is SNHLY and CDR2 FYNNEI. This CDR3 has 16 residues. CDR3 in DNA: TGTGCCAGCAGGTGGGCAGGGCAGGCCGTTATTAACGAGCAGTACTTC. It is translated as CASRWAGQAVINEQYF.

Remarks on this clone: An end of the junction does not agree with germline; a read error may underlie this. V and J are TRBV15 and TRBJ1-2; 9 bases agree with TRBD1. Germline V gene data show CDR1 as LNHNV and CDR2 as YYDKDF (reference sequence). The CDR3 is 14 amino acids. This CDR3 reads CATSKGGQGNFQLF. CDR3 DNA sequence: TGTGCCACCAGCAAGGGCGGACAGGGGAATTTTCAACTCTTC.

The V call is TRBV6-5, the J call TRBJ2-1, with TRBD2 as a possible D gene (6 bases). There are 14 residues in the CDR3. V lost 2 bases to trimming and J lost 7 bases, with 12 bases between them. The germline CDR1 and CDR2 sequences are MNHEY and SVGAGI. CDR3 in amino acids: CASSYAAGWNEQFF. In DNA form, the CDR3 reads TGTGCCAGCAGTTACGCGGCGGGATGGAATGAGCAGTTCTTC.

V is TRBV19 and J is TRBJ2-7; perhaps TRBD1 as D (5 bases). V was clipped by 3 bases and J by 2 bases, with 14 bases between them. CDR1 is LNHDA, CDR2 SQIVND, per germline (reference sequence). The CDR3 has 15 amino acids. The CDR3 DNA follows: TGTGCCAGTAGTATTTCAGGGAAGGTGACCTACGAGCAGTACTTC. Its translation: CASSISGKVTYEQYF.

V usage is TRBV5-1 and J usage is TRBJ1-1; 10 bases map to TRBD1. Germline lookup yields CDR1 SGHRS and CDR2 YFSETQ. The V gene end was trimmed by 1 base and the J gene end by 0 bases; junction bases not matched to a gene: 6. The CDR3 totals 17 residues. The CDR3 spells CASSLLATGGMNTEAFF. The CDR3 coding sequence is TGCGCCAGCAGCTTGTTGGCGACAGGGGGCATGAACACTGAAGCTTTCTTT.

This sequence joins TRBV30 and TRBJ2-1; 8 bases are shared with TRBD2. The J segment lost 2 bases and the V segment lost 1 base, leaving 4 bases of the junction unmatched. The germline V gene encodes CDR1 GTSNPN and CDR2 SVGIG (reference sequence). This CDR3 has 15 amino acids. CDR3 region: CAWSGQREPYNEQFF. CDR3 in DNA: TGTGCCTGGAGTGGGCAGCGGGAGCCCTACAATGAGCAGTTCTTC.

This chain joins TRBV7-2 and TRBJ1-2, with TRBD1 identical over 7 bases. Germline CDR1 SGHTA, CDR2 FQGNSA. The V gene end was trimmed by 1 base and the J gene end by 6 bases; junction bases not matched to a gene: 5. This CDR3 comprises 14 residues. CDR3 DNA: TGTGCCAGCAGCTTAGATCGACAGGGCAATGGCTACACCTTC. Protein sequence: CASSLDRQGNGYTF. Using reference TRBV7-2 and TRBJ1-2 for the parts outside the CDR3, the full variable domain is GAGVSQSPSNKVTEKGKDVELRCDPISGHTALYWYRQSLGQGLEFLIYFQGNSAPDKSGLPSDRFSAERTGGSVSTLTIQRTQQEDSAVYLCASSLDRQGNGYTFGSGTRLTVV.

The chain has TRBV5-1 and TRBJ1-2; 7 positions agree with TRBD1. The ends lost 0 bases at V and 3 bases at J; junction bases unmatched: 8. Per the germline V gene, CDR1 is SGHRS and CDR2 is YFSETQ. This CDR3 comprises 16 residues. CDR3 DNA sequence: TGCGCCAGCAGCTTGGCAATAGGGGGCAGGGACTATGGCTACACCTTC. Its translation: CASSLAIGGRDYGYTF.

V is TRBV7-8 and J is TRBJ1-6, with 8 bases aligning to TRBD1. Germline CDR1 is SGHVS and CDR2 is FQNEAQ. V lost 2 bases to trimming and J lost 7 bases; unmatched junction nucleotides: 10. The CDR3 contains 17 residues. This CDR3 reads CASSLPGQATRNSPLHF. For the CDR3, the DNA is TGTGCCAGCAGCTTACCGGGACAGGCGACGAGAAATTCACCCCTCCACTTT. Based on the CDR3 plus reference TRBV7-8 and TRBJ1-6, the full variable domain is GAGVSQSPRYKVAKRGQDVALRCDPISGHVSLFWYQQALGQGPEFLTYFQNEAQLDKSGLPSDRFFAERPEGSVSTLKIQRTQQEDSAVYLCASSLPGQATRNSPLHFGNGTRLTVT.

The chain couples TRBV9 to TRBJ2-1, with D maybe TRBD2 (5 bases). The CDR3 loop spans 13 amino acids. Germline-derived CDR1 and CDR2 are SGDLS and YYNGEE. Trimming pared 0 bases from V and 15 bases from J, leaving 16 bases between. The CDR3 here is CASSVEEGTKRFF. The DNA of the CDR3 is TGTGCCAGCAGCGTAGAAGAGGGCACCAAGCGGTTCTTC.

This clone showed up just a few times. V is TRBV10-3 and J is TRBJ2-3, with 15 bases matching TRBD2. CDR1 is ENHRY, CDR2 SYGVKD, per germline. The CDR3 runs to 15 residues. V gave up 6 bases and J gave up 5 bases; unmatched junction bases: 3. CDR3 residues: CAIRRTSGRGDTQYF. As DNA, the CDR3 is TGTGCCATCAGACGGACTAGCGGGAGGGGAGATACGCAGTATTTT.

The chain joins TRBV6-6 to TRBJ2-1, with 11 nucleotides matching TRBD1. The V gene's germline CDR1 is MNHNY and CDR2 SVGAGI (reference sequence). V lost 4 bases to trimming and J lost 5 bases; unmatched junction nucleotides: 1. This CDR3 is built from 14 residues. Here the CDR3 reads CASSLGQGDNEQFF. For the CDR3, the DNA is TGTGCCAGCAGTTTGGGACAGGGGGACAATGAGCAGTTCTTC.

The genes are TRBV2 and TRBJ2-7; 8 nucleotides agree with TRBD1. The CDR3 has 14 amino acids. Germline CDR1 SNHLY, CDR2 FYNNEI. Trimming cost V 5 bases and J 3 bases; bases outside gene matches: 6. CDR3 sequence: CASSPGQGVYEQYF. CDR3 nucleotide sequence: TGTGCCAGCAGTCCCGGACAGGGAGTCTACGAGCAGTACTTC.

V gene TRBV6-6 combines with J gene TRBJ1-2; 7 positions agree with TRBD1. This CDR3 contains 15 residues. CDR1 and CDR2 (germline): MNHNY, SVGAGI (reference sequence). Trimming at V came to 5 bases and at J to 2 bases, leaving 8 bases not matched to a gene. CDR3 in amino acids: CASSKSKGANYGYTF. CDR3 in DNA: TGTGCCAGCAGTAAAAGTAAGGGGGCCAACTATGGCTACACCTTC.

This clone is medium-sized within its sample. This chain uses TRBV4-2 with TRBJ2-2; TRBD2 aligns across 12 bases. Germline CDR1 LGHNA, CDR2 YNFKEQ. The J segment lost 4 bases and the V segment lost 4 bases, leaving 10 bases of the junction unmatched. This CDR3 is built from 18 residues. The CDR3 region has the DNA TGTGCCAGCAGCCCTTGGATGAAGGGACTAGCGGGCACCGGGGAGCTGTTTTTT. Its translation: CASSPWMKGLAGTGELFF.

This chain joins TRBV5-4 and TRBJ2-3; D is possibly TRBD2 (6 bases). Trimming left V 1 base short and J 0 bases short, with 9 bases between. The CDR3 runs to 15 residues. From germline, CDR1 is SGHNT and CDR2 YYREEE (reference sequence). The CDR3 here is CASSLSSGSTDTQYF. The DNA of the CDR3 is TGTGCCAGCAGCTTGTCCAGCGGGAGCACAGATACGCAGTATTTT.

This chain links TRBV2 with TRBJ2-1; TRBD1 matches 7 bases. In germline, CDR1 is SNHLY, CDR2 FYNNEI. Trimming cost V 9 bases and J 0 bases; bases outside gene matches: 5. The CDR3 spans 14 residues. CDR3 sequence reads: CARSGQISYNEQFF. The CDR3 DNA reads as TGTGCCAGGTCGGGACAGATCTCCTACAATGAGCAGTTCTTC. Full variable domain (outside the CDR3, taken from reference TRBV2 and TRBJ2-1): EPEVTQTPSHQVTQMGQEVILRCVPISNHLYFYWYRQILGQKVEFLVSFYNNEISEKSEIFDDQFSVERPDGSNFTLKIRSTKLEDSAMYFCARSGQISYNEQFFGPGTRLTVL.

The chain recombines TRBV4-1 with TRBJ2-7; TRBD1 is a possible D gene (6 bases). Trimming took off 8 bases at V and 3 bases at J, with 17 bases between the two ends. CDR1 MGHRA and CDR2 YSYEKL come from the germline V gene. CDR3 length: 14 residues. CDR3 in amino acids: CASSPTGPNYEQYF. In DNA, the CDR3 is TGCGCCAGCTCGCCAACAGGGCCGAACTACGAGCAGTACTTC.

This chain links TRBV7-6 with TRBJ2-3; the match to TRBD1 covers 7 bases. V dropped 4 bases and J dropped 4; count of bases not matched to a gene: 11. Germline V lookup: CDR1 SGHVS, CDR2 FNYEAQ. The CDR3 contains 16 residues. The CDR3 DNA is TGTGCCAGCAGCTCCGGGCAGGGGGTGTTTGCAGATACGCAGTATTTT. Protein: CASSSGQGVFADTQYF.

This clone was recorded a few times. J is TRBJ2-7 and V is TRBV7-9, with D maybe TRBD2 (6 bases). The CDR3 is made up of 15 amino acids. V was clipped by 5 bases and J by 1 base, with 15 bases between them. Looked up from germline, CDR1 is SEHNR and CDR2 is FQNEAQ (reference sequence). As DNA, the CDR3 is TGTGCCAGCAGCCCTCCGGGAGCCCTTTCCTACGAGCAGTACTTC. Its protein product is CASSPPGALSYEQYF.

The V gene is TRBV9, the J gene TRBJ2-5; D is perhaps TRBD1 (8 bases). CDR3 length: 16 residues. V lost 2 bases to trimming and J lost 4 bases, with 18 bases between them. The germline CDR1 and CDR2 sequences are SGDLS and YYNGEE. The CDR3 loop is CASSVGGRTGPETQYF. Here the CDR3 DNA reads TGTGCCAGCAGCGTCGGGGGGAGGACAGGGCCAGAGACCCAGTACTTC.